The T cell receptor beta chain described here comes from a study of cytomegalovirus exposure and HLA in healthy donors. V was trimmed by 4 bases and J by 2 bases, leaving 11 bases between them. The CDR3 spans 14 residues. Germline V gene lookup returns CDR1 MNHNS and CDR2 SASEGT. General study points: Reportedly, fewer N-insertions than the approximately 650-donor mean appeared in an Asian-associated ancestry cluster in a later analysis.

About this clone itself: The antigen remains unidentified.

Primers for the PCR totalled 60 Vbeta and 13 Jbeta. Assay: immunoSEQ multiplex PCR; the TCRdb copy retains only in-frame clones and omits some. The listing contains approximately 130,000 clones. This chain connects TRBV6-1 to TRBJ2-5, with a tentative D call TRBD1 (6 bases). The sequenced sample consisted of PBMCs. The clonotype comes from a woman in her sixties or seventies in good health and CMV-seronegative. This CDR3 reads CASSVTGIQETQYF. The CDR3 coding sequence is TGTGCCAGCAGTGTAACAGGGATTCAAGAGACCCAGTACTTC.